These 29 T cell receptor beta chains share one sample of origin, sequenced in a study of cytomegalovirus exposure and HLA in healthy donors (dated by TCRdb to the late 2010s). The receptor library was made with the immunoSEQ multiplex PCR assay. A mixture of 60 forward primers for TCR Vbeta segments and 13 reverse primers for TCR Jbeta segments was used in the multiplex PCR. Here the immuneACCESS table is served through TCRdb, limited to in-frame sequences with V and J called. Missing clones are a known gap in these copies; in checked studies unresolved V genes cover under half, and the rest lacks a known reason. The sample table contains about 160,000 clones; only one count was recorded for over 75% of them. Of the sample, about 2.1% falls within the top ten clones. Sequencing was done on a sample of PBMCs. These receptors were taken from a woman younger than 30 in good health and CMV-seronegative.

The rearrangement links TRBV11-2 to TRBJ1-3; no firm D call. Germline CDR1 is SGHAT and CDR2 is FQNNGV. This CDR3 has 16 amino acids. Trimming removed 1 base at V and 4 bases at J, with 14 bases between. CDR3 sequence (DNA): TGTGCCAGCAGCTTAGTAGCTAGCGGTTCCGGAAACACCATATATTTT. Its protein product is CASSLVASGSGNTIYF.

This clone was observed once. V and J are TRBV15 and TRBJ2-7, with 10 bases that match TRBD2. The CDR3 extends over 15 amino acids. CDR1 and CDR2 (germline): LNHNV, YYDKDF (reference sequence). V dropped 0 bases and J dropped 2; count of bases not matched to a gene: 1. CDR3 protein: CATSRDTSGAYEQYF. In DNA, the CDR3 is TGTGCCACCAGCAGAGATACTAGCGGGGCCTACGAGCAGTACTTC.

The CDR3 DNA follows: TGTGCCAGCAGCCCAACAGGGGTAGGCGAAAAACTGTTTTTT. The encoded protein is CASSPTGVGEKLFF. The rearrangement links TRBV9 to TRBJ1-4; 7 positions match TRBD1. The trim removed 4 bases at V and 8 bases at J, leaving 8 bases unmatched. Germline CDR1 reads SGDLS; CDR2 reads YYNGEE. The CDR3 is 14 residues long. Variable domain in full (rest from reference TRBV9 and TRBJ1-4): DSGVTQTPKHLITATGQRVTLRCSPRSGDLSVYWYQQSLDQGLQFLIQYYNGEERAKGNILERFSAQQFPDLHSELNLSSLELGDSALYFCASSPTGVGEKLFFGSGTQLSVL.

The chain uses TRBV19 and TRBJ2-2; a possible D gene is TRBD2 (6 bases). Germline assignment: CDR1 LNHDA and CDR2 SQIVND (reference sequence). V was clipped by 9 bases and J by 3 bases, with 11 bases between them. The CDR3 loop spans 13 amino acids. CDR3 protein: CASRTIYTGELFF. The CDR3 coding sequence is TGTGCCAGCCGGACTATTTACACCGGGGAGCTGTTTTTT.

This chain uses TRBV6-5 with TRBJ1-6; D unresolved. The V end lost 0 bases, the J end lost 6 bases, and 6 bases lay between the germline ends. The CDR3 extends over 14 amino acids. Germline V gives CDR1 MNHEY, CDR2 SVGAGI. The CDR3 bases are TGTGCCAGCAGTTACTCGAACATTAATTCACCCCTCCACTTT. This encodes CASSYSNINSPLHF.

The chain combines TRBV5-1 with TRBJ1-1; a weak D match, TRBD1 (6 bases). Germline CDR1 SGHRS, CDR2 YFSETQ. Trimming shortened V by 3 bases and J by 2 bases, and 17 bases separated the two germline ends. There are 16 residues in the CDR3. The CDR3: CASSSGGYSSNTEAFF. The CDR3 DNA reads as TGCGCCAGCAGCTCGGGGGGCTACAGCAGTAACACTGAAGCTTTCTTT.

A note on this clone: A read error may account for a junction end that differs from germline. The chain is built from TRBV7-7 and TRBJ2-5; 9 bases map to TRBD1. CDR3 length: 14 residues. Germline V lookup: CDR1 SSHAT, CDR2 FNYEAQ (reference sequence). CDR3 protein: CASSLGTGFETQYF. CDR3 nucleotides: TGTGCTAGCAGCTTAGGGACAGGGTTTGAGACCCAGTACTTC.

CDR3 DNA: TGTGCCAGCAGCTTCGCGGGGGGCTTCTACGAGCAGTACTTC. It yields the protein CASSFAGGFYEQYF. The genes are TRBV5-8 and TRBJ2-5; TRBD2 aligns across 8 bases. The J call may be mistaken, given a closer DNA end match to TRBJ2-7. The CDR3 spans 14 residues. From germline, CDR1 is SGHTS and CDR2 YDEGEE.

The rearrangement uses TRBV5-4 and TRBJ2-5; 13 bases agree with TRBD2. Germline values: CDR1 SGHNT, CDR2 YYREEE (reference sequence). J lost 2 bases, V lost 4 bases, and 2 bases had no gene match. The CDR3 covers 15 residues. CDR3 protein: CASSLTSGGQETQYF. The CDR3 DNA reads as TGTGCCAGCAGCCTGACTAGCGGGGGGCAAGAGACCCAGTACTTC.

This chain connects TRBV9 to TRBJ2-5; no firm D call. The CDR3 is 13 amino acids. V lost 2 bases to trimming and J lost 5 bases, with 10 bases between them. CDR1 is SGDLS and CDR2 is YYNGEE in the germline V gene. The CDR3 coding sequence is TGTGCCAGCAGCGTCCAACCCGGGGAGACCCAGTACTTC. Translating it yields CASSVQPGETQYF.

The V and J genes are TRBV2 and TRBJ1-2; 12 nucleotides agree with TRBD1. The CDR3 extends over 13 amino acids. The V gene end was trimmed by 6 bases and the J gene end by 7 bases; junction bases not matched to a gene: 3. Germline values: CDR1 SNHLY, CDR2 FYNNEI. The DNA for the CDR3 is TGTGCCAGCAGGGGGGACAGGGGGCTTGGCTACACCTTC. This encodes CASRGDRGLGYTF.

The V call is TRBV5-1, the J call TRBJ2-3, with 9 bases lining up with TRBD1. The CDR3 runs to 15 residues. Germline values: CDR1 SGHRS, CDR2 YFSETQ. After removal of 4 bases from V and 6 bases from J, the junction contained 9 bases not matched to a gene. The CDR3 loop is CASSTGQGLGDTQYF. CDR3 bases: TGCGCCAGCAGCACCGGACAGGGGCTGGGGGATACGCAGTATTTT.

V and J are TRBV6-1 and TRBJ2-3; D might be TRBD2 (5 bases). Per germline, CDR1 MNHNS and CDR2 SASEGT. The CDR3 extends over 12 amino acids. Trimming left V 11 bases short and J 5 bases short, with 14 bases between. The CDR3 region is CASFSEGDTQYF. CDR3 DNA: TGTGCCTCTTTCTCAGAGGGAGATACGCAGTATTTT.

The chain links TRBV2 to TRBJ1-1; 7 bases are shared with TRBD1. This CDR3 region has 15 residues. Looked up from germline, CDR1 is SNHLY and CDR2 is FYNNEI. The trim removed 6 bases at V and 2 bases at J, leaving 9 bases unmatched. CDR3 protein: CASSELGTANTEAFF. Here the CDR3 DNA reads TGTGCCAGCAGCGAGCTCGGGACAGCTAACACTGAAGCTTTCTTT.

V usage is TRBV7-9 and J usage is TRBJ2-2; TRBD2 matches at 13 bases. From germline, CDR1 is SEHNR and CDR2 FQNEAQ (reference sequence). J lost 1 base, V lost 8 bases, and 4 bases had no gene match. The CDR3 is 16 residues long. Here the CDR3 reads CASSGLAGLNTGELFF. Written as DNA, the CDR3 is TGTGCCAGCTCGGGACTAGCGGGGCTGAACACCGGGGAGCTGTTTTTT.

This CDR3 is CASSEFIQGAINYGYTF. The CDR3 DNA sequence: TGTGCCAGCAGTGAATTCATCCAGGGGGCGATTAACTATGGCTACACCTTC. The J gene is TRBJ1-2, the V gene TRBV6-1; 8 nucleotides match TRBD1. The germline gives CDR1 MNHNS, CDR2 SASEGT. This CDR3 has 17 amino acids. V trimming: 2 bases; J trimming: 1 base; junction bases outside the gene matches: 9.

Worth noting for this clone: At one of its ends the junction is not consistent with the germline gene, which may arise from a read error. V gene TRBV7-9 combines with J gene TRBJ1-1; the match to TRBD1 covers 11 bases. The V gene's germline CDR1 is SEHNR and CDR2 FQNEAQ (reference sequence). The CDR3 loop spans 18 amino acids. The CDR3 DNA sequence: TGTTCCAGCAGCTTAGCCCCGGGACAGGGGGGAATGAACACTGAAGCTTTCTTT. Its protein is CSSSLAPGQGGMNTEAFF.

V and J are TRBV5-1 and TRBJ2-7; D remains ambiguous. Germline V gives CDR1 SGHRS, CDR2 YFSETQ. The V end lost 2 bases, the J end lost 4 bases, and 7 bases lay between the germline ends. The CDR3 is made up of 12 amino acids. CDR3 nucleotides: TGCGCCAGCAGCTTTTCCCGGTACGAGCAGTACTTC. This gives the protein CASSFSRYEQYF.

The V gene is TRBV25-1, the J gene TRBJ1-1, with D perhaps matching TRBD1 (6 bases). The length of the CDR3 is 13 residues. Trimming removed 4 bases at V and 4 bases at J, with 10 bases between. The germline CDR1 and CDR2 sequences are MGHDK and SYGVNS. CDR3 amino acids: CASSVTGFTEAFF. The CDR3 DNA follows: TGTGCCAGCAGTGTAACAGGGTTCACTGAAGCTTTCTTT.

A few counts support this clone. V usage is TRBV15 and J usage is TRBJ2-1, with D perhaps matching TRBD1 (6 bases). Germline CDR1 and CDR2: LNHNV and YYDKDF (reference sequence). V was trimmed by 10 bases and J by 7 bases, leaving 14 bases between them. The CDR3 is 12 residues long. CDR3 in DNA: TGTGCCAGTGGGGGCCGGAGGAATGAGCAGTTCTTC. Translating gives CASGGRRNEQFF.

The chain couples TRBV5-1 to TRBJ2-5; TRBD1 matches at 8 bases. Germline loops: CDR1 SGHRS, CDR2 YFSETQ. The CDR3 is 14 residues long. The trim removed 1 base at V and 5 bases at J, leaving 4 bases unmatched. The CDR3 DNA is TGCGCCAGCAGCTTGACGGACAGGGTGGAGACCCAGTACTTC. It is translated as CASSLTDRVETQYF.

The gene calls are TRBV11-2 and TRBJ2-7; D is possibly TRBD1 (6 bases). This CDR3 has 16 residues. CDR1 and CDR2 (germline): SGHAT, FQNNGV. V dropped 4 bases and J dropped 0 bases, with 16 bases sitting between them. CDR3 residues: CASSYGRDTSSYEQYF. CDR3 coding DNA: TGTGCCAGCAGCTACGGAAGGGACACCAGCTCCTACGAGCAGTACTTC.

This chain's CDR3 is CASSLGANTEAFF. Here the CDR3 DNA reads TGTGCCAGCAGCTTAGGAGCGAACACTGAAGCTTTCTTT. The V call is TRBV6-5, the J call TRBJ1-1; no clear D. The CDR3 has 13 amino acids. V was trimmed by 6 bases and J by 1 base, leaving 9 bases between them. Germline CDR1 is MNHEY and CDR2 is SVGAGI.

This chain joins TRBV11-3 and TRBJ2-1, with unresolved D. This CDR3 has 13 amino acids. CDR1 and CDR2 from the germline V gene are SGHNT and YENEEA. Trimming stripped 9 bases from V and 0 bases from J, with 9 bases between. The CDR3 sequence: CARRPSSYNEQFF. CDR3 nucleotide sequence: TGTGCCAGGAGGCCCAGCTCCTACAATGAGCAGTTCTTC.

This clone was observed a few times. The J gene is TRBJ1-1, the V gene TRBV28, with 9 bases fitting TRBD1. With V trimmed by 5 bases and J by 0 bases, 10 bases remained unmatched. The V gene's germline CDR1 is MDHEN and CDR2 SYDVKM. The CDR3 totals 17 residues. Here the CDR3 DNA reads TGTGCCAGCAGTCCCAACCGACAGGGGGGGATGAACACTGAAGCTTTCTTT. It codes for CASSPNRQGGMNTEAFF.

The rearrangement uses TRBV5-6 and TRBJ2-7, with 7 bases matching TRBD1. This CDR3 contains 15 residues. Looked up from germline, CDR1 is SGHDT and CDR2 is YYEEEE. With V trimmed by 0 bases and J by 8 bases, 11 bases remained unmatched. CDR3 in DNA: TGTGCCAGCAGCTTGGACCGGGACAGTCGGGCCAAGCAGTACTTC. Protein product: CASSLDRDSRAKQYF.

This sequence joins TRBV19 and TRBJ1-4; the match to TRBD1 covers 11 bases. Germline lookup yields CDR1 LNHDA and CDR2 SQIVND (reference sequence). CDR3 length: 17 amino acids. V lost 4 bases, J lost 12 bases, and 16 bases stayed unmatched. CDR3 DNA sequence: TGTGCCAGTAGTAGACCCGGACAGGGGGCCTCCAACCGGCAACTGTTTTTT. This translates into CASSRPGQGASNRQLFF.

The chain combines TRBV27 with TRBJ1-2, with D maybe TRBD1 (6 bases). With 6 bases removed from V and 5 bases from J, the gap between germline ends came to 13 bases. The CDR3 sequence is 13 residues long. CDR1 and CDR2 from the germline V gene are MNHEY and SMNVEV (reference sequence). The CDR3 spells CASRPGHLYGYTF. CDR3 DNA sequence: TGTGCCAGCAGGCCGGGACACCTTTATGGCTACACCTTC.

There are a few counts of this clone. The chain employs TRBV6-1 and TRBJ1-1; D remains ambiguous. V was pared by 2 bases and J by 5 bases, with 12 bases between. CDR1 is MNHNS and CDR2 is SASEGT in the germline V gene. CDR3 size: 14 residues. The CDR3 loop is CASSEPGRGTEAFF. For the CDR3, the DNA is TGTGCCAGCAGTGAACCGGGGAGAGGGACTGAAGCTTTCTTT.